Sequencing of this T cell receptor (beta chain) was carried out in a study of regulatory T cells in long-lasting Graves disease. As regards this clonotype: Its antigen is not identified.

Specified time point: newly diagnosed GD, antithyroid drugs for less than 3 months. Making the TCR library involved RNA that had been extracted from PBMCs. Blood from the periphery, around 10 milliliters in all, was drawn into EDTA tubes. Library construction for TCR beta used iRepertoire HTBI primers and Arm-PCR of CDR3 regions. TCRdb passed the multiplex PCR reads through MiXCR, listing each CDR3 protein once. The table lists 350,000 to 500,000 distinct CDR3 sequences, around 13% of them singletons, with around a sixth in the top ten. The V gene end was trimmed by 5 bases and the J gene end by 7 bases; junction bases not matched to a gene: 10. This CDR3 comprises 17 residues. Germline CDR1 reads SGHTA; CDR2 reads FQGNSA. Overall study findings and caveats: Repertoires from persistent disease leaned toward TRBV28, TRBJ1-2 and TRBJ2-5.

This sample also belongs to another study, concerning T cells in Graves' hyperthyroidism and ophthalmopathy. That study reports: HTBI primers were the set used in a first-round RT-PCR of the TCR CDR3. Among thyroid clonotypes expanded above 0.001, most also appeared in blood.

This receptor was identified in a woman in her forties or fifties with Graves disease. The specimen comprised peripheral blood mononuclear cells (PBMCs), sampled at new diagnosis, from a patient treated with antithyroid drugs. The chain has TRBV7-2 and TRBJ2-1, with TRBD2 matching 14 bases. This CDR3 is CASSPGLAGEGGNEQFF. DNA for the CDR3: TGTGCCAGCAGCCCGGGACTAGCGGGAGAGGGGGGAAATGAGCAGTTCTTC.